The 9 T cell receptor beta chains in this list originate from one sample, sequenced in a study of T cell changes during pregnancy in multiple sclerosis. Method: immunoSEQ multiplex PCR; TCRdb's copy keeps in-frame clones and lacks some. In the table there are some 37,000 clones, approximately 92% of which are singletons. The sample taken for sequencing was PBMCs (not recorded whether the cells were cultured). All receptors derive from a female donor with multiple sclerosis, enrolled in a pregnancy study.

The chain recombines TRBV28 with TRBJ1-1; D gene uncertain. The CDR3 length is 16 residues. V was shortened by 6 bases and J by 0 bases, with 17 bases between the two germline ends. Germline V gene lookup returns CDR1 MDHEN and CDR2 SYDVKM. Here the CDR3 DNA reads TGTGCCAGCAGCCCCGGGTCTTCTCTTATGAACACTGAAGCTTTCTTT. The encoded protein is CASSPGSSLMNTEAFF.

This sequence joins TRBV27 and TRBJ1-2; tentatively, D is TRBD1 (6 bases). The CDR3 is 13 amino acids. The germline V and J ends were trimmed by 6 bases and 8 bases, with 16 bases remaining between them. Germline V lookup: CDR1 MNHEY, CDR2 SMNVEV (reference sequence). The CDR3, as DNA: TGTGCCAGCAGCCAGGACAGAATAGGCGGCTACACCTTC. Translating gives CASSQDRIGGYTF.

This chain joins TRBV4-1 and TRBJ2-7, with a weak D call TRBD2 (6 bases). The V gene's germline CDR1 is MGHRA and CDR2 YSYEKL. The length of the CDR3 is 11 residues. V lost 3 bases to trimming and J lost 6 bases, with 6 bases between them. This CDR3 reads CASSQEGEQYF. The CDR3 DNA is TGCGCCAGCAGCCAGGAGGGCGAGCAGTACTTC.

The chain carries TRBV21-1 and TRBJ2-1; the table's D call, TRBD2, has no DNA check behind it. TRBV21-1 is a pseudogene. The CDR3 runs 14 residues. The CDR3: CASKTSGTYNEQFF. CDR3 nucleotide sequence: TGTGCCAGCAAGACTAGCGGGACCTACAATGAGCAGTTCTTC.

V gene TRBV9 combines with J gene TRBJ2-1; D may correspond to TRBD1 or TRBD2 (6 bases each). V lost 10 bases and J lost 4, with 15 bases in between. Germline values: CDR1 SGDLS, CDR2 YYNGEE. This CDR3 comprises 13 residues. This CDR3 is CASARGEYNEQFF. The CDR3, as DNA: TGTGCCTCGGCGAGGGGGGAGTACAATGAGCAGTTCTTC.

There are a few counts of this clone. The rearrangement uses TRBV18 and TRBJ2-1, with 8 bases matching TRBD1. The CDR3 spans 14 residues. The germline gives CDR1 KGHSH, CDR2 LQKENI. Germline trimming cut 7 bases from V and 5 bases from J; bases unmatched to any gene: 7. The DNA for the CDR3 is TGTGCCAGCTACCCGGGACAGGACAACAATGAGCAGTTCTTC. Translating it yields CASYPGQDNNEQFF.

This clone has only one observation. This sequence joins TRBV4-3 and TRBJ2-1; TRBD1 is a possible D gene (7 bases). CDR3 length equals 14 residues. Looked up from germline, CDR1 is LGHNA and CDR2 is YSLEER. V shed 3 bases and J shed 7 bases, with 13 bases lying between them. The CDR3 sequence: CASSQTRTGNEQFF. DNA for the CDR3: TGCGCCAGCAGCCAGACTAGGACAGGTAATGAGCAGTTCTTC.

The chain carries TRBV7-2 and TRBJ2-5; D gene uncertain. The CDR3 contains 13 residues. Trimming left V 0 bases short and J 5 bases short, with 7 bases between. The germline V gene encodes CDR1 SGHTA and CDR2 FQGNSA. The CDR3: CASSLAYGETQYF. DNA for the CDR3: TGTGCCAGCAGCTTAGCCTACGGGGAGACCCAGTACTTC.

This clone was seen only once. CDR3 DNA sequence: TGTGCCAGCAGTTCACTGGACAACCCGGTAGCTAACTATGGCTACACCTTC. Translating it yields CASSSLDNPVANYGYTF. The gene calls are TRBV27 and TRBJ1-2; tentative D call: TRBD1 (5 bases). This CDR3 has 17 residues. Germline CDR1 MNHEY, CDR2 SMNVEV (reference sequence). V dropped 4 bases and J dropped 0 bases, with 18 bases sitting between them.